The next 32 T cell receptor beta chains were all read from a single sample in a study of cytomegalovirus exposure and HLA in healthy donors. The PCR had 60 Vbeta and 13 Jbeta primers. Clones were read by immunoSEQ multiplex PCR, and TCRdb kept only the in-frame ones, dropping some. Among 90,000 to 110,000 clones listed, under 85% were seen once. The source material was PBMCs. Receptors originate from a woman between 50 and 59 years old in good health and CMV-seropositive.

This chain's CDR3 is CASSGTSGRAYEQYF. DNA for the CDR3: TGTGCCAGCAGCGGGACTAGCGGGAGGGCCTACGAGCAGTACTTC. The rearrangement uses TRBV5-5 and TRBJ2-7, with 16 bases fitting TRBD2. Unmatched junction bases numbered 0, after V lost 4 bases and J lost 2 bases. This CDR3 spans 15 amino acids. The germline CDR1 and CDR2 sequences are SGHKS and YYEKEE (reference sequence).

The CDR3 sequence: CASSLDRDNGYTF. In DNA form, the CDR3 reads TGTGCCAGCAGTCTGGACAGGGATAATGGCTACACCTTC. V and J are TRBV6-1 and TRBJ1-2, with 8 bases that match TRBD1. CDR1 is MNHNS and CDR2 is SASEGT in the germline V gene. The length of the CDR3 is 13 residues. With V trimmed by 5 bases and J by 6 bases, 5 bases remained unmatched.

This chain joins TRBV11-1 and TRBJ2-7; 10 bases map to TRBD1. Germline assignment: CDR1 SGHAT and CDR2 FQDESV (reference sequence). The CDR3 consists of 15 residues. J gave up 6 bases and V 1 base, and 6 bases lay outside the gene matches. The CDR3 nucleotides are TGTGCCAGCAGCTTAGGGGACAGGGGCCGTCGCGAGCAGTACTTC. Protein: CASSLGDRGRREQYF.

About this clone: The same CDR3 also results from other DNA sequences found in this sample. The V call is TRBV5-1, the J call TRBJ2-7; TRBD1 matches 10 bases. Germline V gene lookup returns CDR1 SGHRS and CDR2 YFSETQ. After removal of 0 bases from V and 2 bases from J, the junction contained 2 bases not matched to a gene. This CDR3 is 15 amino acids long. CDR3 DNA sequence: TGCGCCAGCAGCTTGGGTGGGACAGGGGCCTACGAGCAGTACTTC. Translated: CASSLGGTGAYEQYF. Complete variable domain (other parts from reference TRBV5-1 and TRBJ2-7): KAGVTQTPRYLIKTRGQQVTLSCSPISGHRSVSWYQQTPGQGLQFLFEYFSETQRNKGNFPGRFSGRQFSNSRSEMNVSTLELGDSALYLCASSLGGTGAYEQYFGPGTRLTVT.

On this clone: The junction and the germline gene differ at one end; a read error may be behind it. The V gene is TRBV7-7, the J gene TRBJ2-5; possibly TRBD1 for D (6 bases). Germline values: CDR1 SSHAT, CDR2 FNYEAQ (reference sequence). CDR3 size: 15 residues. DNA for the CDR3: TGTGCTAGCAGCTGGATGGGACACGGGGTCGAGACCCAGTACTTC. Translation: CASSWMGHGVETQYF.

This clone was counted a few times. The chain recombines TRBV7-2 with TRBJ1-4; 7 bases are a match to TRBD1. Trimming cost V 2 bases and J 3 bases; bases outside gene matches: 3. Germline V gene sequence: CDR1 SGHTA, CDR2 FQGNSA. The CDR3 is made up of 15 amino acids. The CDR3, as DNA: TGTGCCAGCAGCTTAAGGGGGCGGTCTAATGAAAAACTGTTTTTT. It specifies CASSLRGRSNEKLFF.

This clone was seen more than once but under ten times. This chain links TRBV9 with TRBJ2-3; possible D gene TRBD1, 5 bases. Trimming stripped 2 bases from V and 2 bases from J, with 9 bases between. In germline, CDR1 is SGDLS, CDR2 YYNGEE. The CDR3 runs 14 residues. For the CDR3, the DNA is TGTGCCAGCAGCGTCCAGGGTGTCACAGATACGCAGTATTTT. This encodes CASSVQGVTDTQYF.

The rearrangement uses TRBV14 and TRBJ1-2; 7 nucleotides align to TRBD1. The germline gives CDR1 SGHDN, CDR2 FVKESK. The V gene end was trimmed by 1 base and the J gene end by 3 bases; junction bases not matched to a gene: 5. CDR3 length: 15 residues. The CDR3 region is CASSQAAGGHYGYTF. CDR3 bases: TGTGCCAGCAGCCAAGCGGCAGGGGGTCACTATGGCTACACCTTC.

This clone was detected only a few times. The chain carries TRBV27 and TRBJ2-5; 11 bases are shared with TRBD2. CDR1 is MNHEY and CDR2 is SMNVEV in the germline V gene (reference sequence). CDR3 length equals 15 residues. V shed 5 bases, J shed 11 bases, and the junction held 13 bases outside the gene matches. CDR3 sequence reads: CASSLQNSGGVKQYF. In nucleotides, the CDR3 is TGTGCCAGCAGTCTCCAAAATAGCGGGGGGGTGAAGCAGTACTTC.

This clone was picked up a small number of times. The V and J genes are TRBV5-4 and TRBJ2-6; D might be TRBD1 (7 bases). V gave up 2 bases and J gave up 1 base, with 10 bases separating them. CDR1 SGHNT and CDR2 YYREEE come from the germline V gene (reference sequence). This CDR3 region has 16 residues. DNA of the CDR3: TGTGCCAGCAGCTTACCAGGGGGGTCTGGGGCCAACGTCCTGACTTTC. Protein product: CASSLPGGSGANVLTF.

CDR3 sequence reads: CAISEGDGAQYF. In DNA form, the CDR3 reads TGTGCCATCAGTGAAGGCGACGGGGCGCAGTATTTT. The V gene is TRBV10-3, the J gene TRBJ2-3; a possible D gene is TRBD2 (5 bases). Germline CDR1 and CDR2: ENHRY and SYGVKD. The V end lost 3 bases, the J end lost 10 bases, and 11 bases lay between the germline ends. The CDR3 covers 12 residues.

The rearrangement uses TRBV25-1 and TRBJ2-5; TRBD1 agrees at 8 bases. With 3 bases clipped from V and 4 bases from J, the junction kept 4 bases outside the gene matches. CDR1 and CDR2 (germline): MGHDK, SYGVNS. The CDR3 contains 14 residues. For the CDR3, the DNA is TGTGCCAGCAGTGAGGACAGGGCCCTAGAGACCCAGTACTTC. This codes for CASSEDRALETQYF. The full variable domain, its missing parts supplied by reference TRBV25-1 and TRBJ2-5, is EADIYQTPRYLVIGTGKKITLECSQTMGHDKMYWYQQDPGMELHLIHYSYGVNSTEKGDLSSESTVSRIRTEHFPLTLESARPSHTSQYLCASSEDRALETQYFGPGTRLLVL.

V is TRBV19 and J is TRBJ1-2; perhaps TRBD1 as D (6 bases). V shed 4 bases and J shed 3 bases, with 15 bases lying between them. The CDR3 is 15 residues long. Germline V gene sequence: CDR1 LNHDA, CDR2 SQIVND (reference sequence). DNA of the CDR3: TGTGCCAGTAGTAGCCTGGGGGCGGTCGACTATGGCTACACCTTC. Translation gives CASSSLGAVDYGYTF.

The chain is built from TRBV6-6 and TRBJ2-1; 7 bases are a match to TRBD2. V was pared by 6 bases and J by 6 bases, with 11 bases of the junction left unmatched. Germline CDR1 reads MNHNY; CDR2 reads SVGAGI (reference sequence). CDR3 length equals 15 residues. CDR3 amino acids: CASRRIAGAPNEQFF. The DNA of the CDR3 is TGTGCCAGCAGACGAATAGCGGGCGCTCCCAATGAGCAGTTCTTC.

The J gene is TRBJ2-5, the V gene TRBV2; 10 bases line up with TRBD1. The CDR3 has 15 amino acids. The V gene's germline CDR1 is SNHLY and CDR2 FYNNEI. V shed 1 base and J 5 bases; nucleotides not matched to a gene: 4. The CDR3 nucleotides read TGTGCCAGCAGTGAAGGTCGGACAGGGGGGGAGACCCAGTACTTC. Protein: CASSEGRTGGETQYF.

The chain uses TRBV29-1 and TRBJ1-1; D is possibly TRBD1 (5 bases). V was clipped by 4 bases and J by 3 bases, with 12 bases between them. This CDR3 is built from 13 residues. CDR1 is SQVTM, CDR2 ANQGSEA, per germline. DNA for the CDR3: TGCAGCGTTGGGGGGGGTCGGGACACTGAAGCTTTCTTT. Protein sequence: CSVGGGRDTEAFF.

This clone was seen a handful of times. The J gene is TRBJ2-7, the V gene TRBV15, with D maybe TRBD2 (6 bases). Germline V gene sequence: CDR1 LNHNV, CDR2 YYDKDF (reference sequence). V gave up 3 bases and J gave up 8 bases, with 17 bases separating them. CDR3 size: 14 residues. The CDR3 nucleotides read TGTGCCACCAGCAGGGGACTTCAGGGCTCTCAGCAGTACTTC. It translates to CATSRGLQGSQQYF.

This clone occurred a few times. The chain employs TRBV11-1 and TRBJ2-1; D is perhaps TRBD2 (6 bases). Germline assignment: CDR1 SGHAT and CDR2 FQDESV (reference sequence). Trimming stripped 2 bases from V and 2 bases from J, with 10 bases between. This CDR3 spans 15 amino acids. The CDR3 DNA is TGTGCCAGCAGCTTACCGGGAGAACCCTACAATGAGCAGTTCTTC. Residues: CASSLPGEPYNEQFF.

The chain recombines TRBV4-3 with TRBJ1-1; D is ambiguous. This CDR3 has 15 amino acids. From germline, CDR1 is LGHNA and CDR2 YSLEER. The V end lost 1 base, the J end lost 4 bases, and 13 bases lay between the germline ends. For the CDR3, the DNA is TGCGCCAGCAGCCAAGTACGGGGATTGATCACTGAAGCTTTCTTT. Amino acids: CASSQVRGLITEAFF.

This clone appeared a single time. The chain is built from TRBV30 and TRBJ2-1; the D gene is possibly TRBD2 (6 bases). Between the trimmed V and J ends, which lost 0 bases and 3 bases, there was a span of 12 bases. There are 15 residues in the CDR3. The V gene's germline CDR1 is GTSNPN and CDR2 SVGIG (reference sequence). CDR3 sequence reads: CAWSVRLANYNEQFF. The CDR3 bases are TGTGCCTGGAGTGTTCGGCTAGCGAACTACAATGAGCAGTTCTTC.

A few counts support this clone. The rearrangement uses TRBV6-5 and TRBJ2-1; 7 bases map to TRBD2. J was trimmed by 14 bases and V by 4 bases; bases with no gene match: 5. Germline V gene sequence: CDR1 MNHEY, CDR2 SVGAGI. The CDR3 consists of 11 residues. CDR3 sequence (DNA): TGTGCCAGCAGTTCCCCGACTAGCAAGTTCTTC. It is translated as CASSSPTSKFF.

This clone came up once. The genes are TRBV5-1 and TRBJ2-3, with 7 bases aligning to TRBD1. Germline CDR1 is SGHRS and CDR2 is YFSETQ. The V gene end was trimmed by 6 bases and the J gene end by 3 bases; junction bases not matched to a gene: 10. This CDR3 is 15 amino acids long. DNA for the CDR3: TGCGCCAGCAAAGAAACCGGGACAGCAACAGATACGCAGTATTTT. Its translation: CASKETGTATDTQYF.

As for this clone: Different DNA sequences within this sample yield the same CDR3. This chain connects TRBV5-1 to TRBJ2-3; perhaps TRBD1 as D (6 bases). V was trimmed by 4 bases and J by 6 bases, leaving 9 bases between them. CDR1 and CDR2 (germline): SGHRS, YFSETQ. CDR3 length: 12 residues. Here the CDR3 reads CASSPTGDTQYF. CDR3 coding DNA: TGCGCCAGCAGCCCTACAGGGGATACGCAGTATTTT.

The J gene is TRBJ1-2, the V gene TRBV6-5, with 8 nucleotides matching TRBD1. The CDR3 contains 13 residues. V was clipped by 4 bases and J by 7 bases; unmatched bases: 5. Germline CDR1 and CDR2: MNHEY and SVGAGI. Here the CDR3 reads CASSSAGGTGYTF. DNA of the CDR3: TGTGCCAGCAGTTCGGCAGGGGGCACTGGCTACACCTTC.

V is TRBV4-3 and J is TRBJ1-1; a possible D gene is TRBD1 (5 bases). V dropped 3 bases and J dropped 2 bases, with 16 bases sitting between them. Germline V CDR1 and CDR2: LGHNA, YSLEER. CDR3 length equals 16 residues. In nucleotides, the CDR3 is TGCGCCAGCAGCCACGGGGCGGGACGCTTAAACACTGAAGCTTTCTTT. Translating gives CASSHGAGRLNTEAFF.

The chain has TRBV7-9 and TRBJ2-7; D is unclear. The CDR3 is 14 residues long. CDR1 and CDR2 (germline): SEHNR, FQNEAQ (reference sequence). V gave up 1 base and J gave up 0 bases, with 7 bases separating them. Here the CDR3 reads CASSLVESSYEQYF. CDR3 nucleotides: TGTGCCAGCAGCTTAGTAGAGAGCTCCTACGAGCAGTACTTC.

The J gene is TRBJ2-7, the V gene TRBV21-1; the table's TRBD1 call for D was not verified on the DNA. TRBV21-1 is a documented pseudogene. The CDR3 totals 17 residues. This CDR3 reads CASCRRDRGTCPYEQYF. CDR3 nucleotides: TGTGCCAGCTGCCGGCGGGACAGGGGTACTTGTCCCTACGAGCAGTACTTC.

The V and J genes are TRBV19 and TRBJ1-2; D gene unclear. Germline V gene data show CDR1 as LNHDA and CDR2 as SQIVND (reference sequence). CDR3 length: 15 amino acids. Trimming stripped 7 bases from V and 3 bases from J, with 18 bases between. The CDR3 DNA follows: TGTGCCAGTAAATTGTCGAAAGGAGGTGACTATGGCTACACCTTC. Amino acids: CASKLSKGGDYGYTF. The full variable domain, with the rest looked up from reference TRBV19 and TRBJ1-2, is DGGITQSPKYLFRKEGQNVTLSCEQNLNHDAMYWYRQDPGQGLRLIYYSQIVNDFQKGDIAEGYSVSREKKESFPLTVTSAQKNPTAFYLCASKLSKGGDYGYTFGSGTRLTVV.

The rearrangement joins TRBV2 to TRBJ2-1; TRBD2 matches at 11 bases. CDR1 SNHLY and CDR2 FYNNEI come from the germline V gene. The CDR3 extends over 16 amino acids. The ends lost 5 bases at V and 2 bases at J; junction bases unmatched: 5. The CDR3: CASSFILAGAYNEQFF. The CDR3 nucleotides read TGTGCCAGCAGTTTCATACTAGCGGGGGCCTACAATGAGCAGTTCTTC.

The genes are TRBV5-1 and TRBJ2-7; no firm D call. V was trimmed by 0 bases and J by 1 base, leaving 8 bases between them. CDR3 length equals 14 residues. Germline V gene sequence: CDR1 SGHRS, CDR2 YFSETQ. As DNA, the CDR3 is TGCGCCAGCAGCTTGGACTCGGGTTCCTACGAGCAGTACTTC. Translation gives CASSLDSGSYEQYF.

The V and J genes are TRBV7-9 and TRBJ2-5, with TRBD1 as a possible D gene (5 bases). Germline CDR1 reads SEHNR; CDR2 reads FQNEAQ (reference sequence). The CDR3 extends over 14 amino acids. Trimming took off 4 bases at V and 5 bases at J, with 14 bases between the two ends. This chain's CDR3 is CASSSGWGVETQYF. CDR3 nucleotides: TGTGCCAGCAGCTCTGGGTGGGGCGTGGAGACCCAGTACTTC.

This clone turned up a few times. The chain uses TRBV9 and TRBJ2-5, with 8 bases fitting TRBD1. V dropped 0 bases and J dropped 4; count of bases not matched to a gene: 8. The germline CDR1 and CDR2 sequences are SGDLS and YYNGEE. The CDR3 spans 16 residues. The CDR3 loop reads CASSVGDRRPRETQYF. As DNA, the CDR3 is TGTGCCAGCAGCGTAGGGGACAGGAGGCCTAGAGAGACCCAGTACTTC. The full variable domain, in which reference TRBV9 and TRBJ2-5 provide the parts outside the CDR3, is DSGVTQTPKHLITATGQRVTLRCSPRSGDLSVYWYQQSLDQGLQFLIQYYNGEERAKGNILERFSAQQFPDLHSELNLSSLELGDSALYFCASSVGDRRPRETQYFGPGTRLLVL.